The source of this TCR beta chain is a study of Ad26.COV2.S vaccination and SARS-CoV-2 variants. Specified treatment: 15 to 20 received Ad26.COV2.S at low or high dose, single or two shots; a few received placebo; per-sample allocation not given. Sampling was performed 63 days after the first vaccine or placebo injection. Assay: immunoSEQ multiplex PCR; the TCRdb copy retains only in-frame clones and omits some. Of about 400,000 clones listed, 70% to 90% are singletons. Germline V gives CDR1 SGHRS, CDR2 YFSETQ. There are 15 residues in the CDR3. Trimming removed 4 bases at V and 5 bases at J, with 16 bases between.

The chain links TRBV5-1 to TRBJ1-5; D might be TRBD1 (6 bases). The sample in question was peripheral blood, obtained in a trial of Ad26.COV2.S vaccine versus placebo. This receptor was obtained from a person between 18 and 65 years old who received the Ad26.COV2.S COVID-19 vaccine or a placebo. CDR3 amino acids: CASSLNGGPHQPQHF. CDR3 DNA: TGCGCCAGCAGCCTGAATGGGGGCCCTCATCAGCCCCAGCATTTT.